This record looks at one T cell receptor (beta chain) sequence and its context. Its recognized antigen is unknown. Qualities for individual bases were not recorded, and no much larger clone is one base off. For TCR Vbeta sequencing, memory CD4+ T cells were sorted ex vivo from the peripheral blood of narcolepsy patients and healthy controls. This specimen belongs to a study of T cells in narcolepsy listed by TCRdb under 2018. Concerning the study at large: The study enrolled patients with narcolepsy type 1 or type 2 (NT1, NT2) together with healthy control donors. The study sought autoreactive T cells targeting hypocretin neuron self-antigens (hypocretin, TRIB2) in narcolepsy patients, using TCR Vbeta sequencing to track clonotypes in blood and CSF. The study at large found these results: Plots that compared CSF and blood CD4+ T cell clonotypes from the same patient highlighted HCRT-specific and TRIB2-specific autoreactive clonotypes. Numbers of sequenced blood memory CD4+ clonotypes were comparable, with averages of approximately 39,000 in patients and 30,000 to 35,000 in controls. Certain blood memory CD4+ repertoires from patients and controls had no sequences that matched autoreactive T cell clones. Autoreactive clonotypes were reported to be detected serially in the blood of the same patients and of different patients, but not in the blood of healthy controls.

The CDR3 goes from the cysteine to the phenylalanine over 16 residues. The retained sequence is limited to the CDR3, 48 bases, with the frame set at the first base. CDR1 SGHNT and CDR2 YYREEE are derived from the germline V gene (reference sequence). V loses 5 bases at its end and J loses 3 bases; junction bases beyond the gene matches: 9. Library preparation employed the immunoSEQ multiplex PCR assay. TCRdb re-hosts the immuneACCESS table, in-frame sequences only. Its copies lack some clones; in the studies checked, an unresolved V gene accounts for under half of them, and the cause for the rest is not known. The sample contains fewer than 35,000 clones, around 80% of them found a single time. Jointly, the top ten make up 1.2% of the sample.

The chain is made from TRBV5-4 and TRBJ2-7; the junction holds 12 bases that match TRBD2. Specimen: CD45RA- memory CD4+ T cells from PBMCs. Reading the label with the study, this specimen's cell subset or site is: memory T cells sorted ex vivo from peripheral blood. The sequence was collected from a human donor with narcolepsy. The nucleotides read TGTGCCAGCAGTTCCAAGACTAGCGGGAGAAGCTACGAGCAGTACTTC. The encoded protein is CASSSKTSGRSYEQYF.